This is a list of T cell receptor beta chains from one sample in a study of T cell responses to AZD1222 COVID-19 vaccine. Produced via immunoSEQ multiplex PCR; TCRdb's table is partial and in-frame only. The sample has about 160,000 clones; 80% to 90% are singletons. This specimen was peripheral blood, taken on day 0 of AZD1222 vaccination. The source of these receptors is an adult in good health. CDR3s include the opening cysteine and the closing phenylalanine or tryptophan. The order of the fields is V gene, CDR3 protein.

>TRBV20-1
CSASVWRGEVDTQYF
>TRBV11-2
CASSLEAGGDEKLFF
>TRBV11-2
CASSSAGLEPQETQYF
>TRBV6-6
CASKEGTSYNEQFF
>TRBV7-3
CASSLRRASGGVSGTDTQYF
>TRBV30
CAWTRLDRGNTEAFF
>TRBV4-1
CASSQDFGLHNEQFF
>TRBV6-5
CASSYKPPYGYTF
>TRBV5-1
CASRRGLADEYEQYF
>TRBV6-5
CASSYNTHRQGEKLFF
>TRBV11-2
CASSFEGLDSDTQYF
>TRBV7-9
CASSREVGYTF
>TRBV2
CASADRGETQYF
>TRBV27
CASSLRLAGGRNIQYF
>TRBV5-8
CASSLDRMGPNTEAFF
>TRBV5-6
CASSFGGTQYF
>TRBV20-1
CSASRNYGYTF
>TRBV19
CASSISTGDYNEQFF
>TRBV3-1/TRBV3-2
CASSQDKTGAEAFF
>TRBV7-4
CASSDDRVYAYEQYF
>TRBV24-1
CATSDRGGYTF
>TRBV15
CATSRDSGAEAYEQYF
>TRBV10-3
CAISETLGAETQYF
>TRBV9
CASSVAPISQETQYF
>TRBV27
CASSPGGHQPQHF
>TRBV27
CASSFTGVNQPQHF
>TRBV7-3
CASSLIGRTRDSYNTGELFF
>TRBV5-1
CASSLGRGNQPQHF
>TRBV4-3
CASSQEGAIDEAFF
>TRBV11-2
CASSQIGGPKNQPQHF
>TRBV11-3
CASSVGGGVQYF
>TRBV6-6
CASSPDIYNEQFF
>TRBV19
CASSILTSEQFF
>TRBV18
CASSPLGGINQPQHF
>TRBV3-1/TRBV3-2
CASSQVYNEQFF
>TRBV25-1
CASSEFYSGDTDTQYF
>TRBV4-3
CASSQGRAFGLTNYGYTF
>TRBV24-1
CATSDARGNQETQYF
>TRBV4-1
CASSQLSATSPLHF
>TRBV7-9
CASSLGLAAHEQFF
>TRBV3-1/TRBV3-2
CASSNRIRNRANTGELFF
>TRBV2
CAGRGKNTGELFF
>TRBV5-1
CASSLAPSGIRQETQYF
>TRBV18
CASSPPAVRGYEQYF
>TRBV7-2
CASSPRLALDTQYF
>TRBV7-9
CASSSIVRSETQYF
>TRBV6-6
CASSLWGRGGSGNTIYF
>TRBV24-1
CATFRQGELVETQYF
>TRBV5-8
CASRERGDGGYTF
>TRBV5-4
CASSLGGGLTGELFF
>TRBV5-5
CASSSGQGAYEQYF
>TRBV5-6
CASSLDRRGYGYTF